Listed below are T cell receptor beta chains from one sample, sequenced in a study of T cell repertoires in cytomegalovirus infection. TCRdb re-derived calls from the reads in MiXCR, one entry per CDR3 protein. In the table there are 450,000 to 550,000 distinct CDR3 sequences, roughly 46% of which are singletons. These receptors have no identified antigens. The source was cultured PBMCs, collected from culture after CMV antigen stimulation. The origin of the receptors is a human donor in good health (CMV status not recorded). Some clones in this sample may be carry-over from other donors' samples. Each CDR3 is given with its conserved first and last residue. D genes are given only for firm matches. A clone size is listed for some rows: how often the clone was seen (once, few, many), or a class if it is expanded.

j_gene,abundance,d_gene,v_gene,CDR3nt,CDR3aa
TRBJ2-1,-,-,TRBV4-3,TGCGCCAGCAGCCAAGAATTGGAGGGAGTGGAGGGGGATGAGCAGTTCTTC,CASSQELEGVEGDEQFF
TRBJ2-1,-,-,TRBV20-1,TGCAGTGCTAGACCCCCCGGGGGCCCTACCTACAATGAGCAGTTCTTC,CSARPPGGPTYNEQFF
TRBJ2-5,-,-,TRBV18,TGTGCCAGCTCACCAAGCGCAGTACAAGAGACCCAGTACTTC,CASSPSAVQETQYF
TRBJ2-1,-,TRBD1,TRBV18,TGTGCCAGCGCGTCATCCAGGGGGTCCTACAATGAGCAGTTCTTC,CASASSRGSYNEQFF
TRBJ2-1,few,TRBD2,TRBV7-6,TGTGCCAGCAGCTTAGGGGCAACTAGCGCCAATGAGCAGTTCTTC,CASSLGATSANEQFF
TRBJ2-7,-,-,TRBV12-3/TRBV12-4,TGTGCCAGCAGTTTCGGCAGCCGCAACGAGCAGTACTTC,CASSFGSRNEQYF
TRBJ1-2,-,-,TRBV7-2,TGTGCCAGCAGCCACAGTCAGCCGGAGGGCTACACCTTC,CASSHSQPEGYTF
TRBJ2-5,-,-,TRBV27,TGTGCTCCCGTCATTGACCTTACTCAAGAGACCCAGTACTTC,CAPVIDLTQETQYF
TRBJ1-5,-,-,TRBV12-3/TRBV12-4,TGTGCCAGCAGGGGCCATGGGCAGGGGACGGTCCAGCCCCAGCATTTT,CASRGHGQGTVQPQHF
TRBJ2-7,few,-,TRBV20-1,TGCAGTGCTAGAGATCGACGGGGCCCCATCTACGAGCAGTACTTC,CSARDRRGPIYEQYF
TRBJ2-1,-,TRBD1,TRBV12-5,TGTGCTAGTGGTACCGGGACAGTCTCCTACAATGAGCAGTTCTTC,CASGTGTVSYNEQFF
TRBJ1-1,few,-,TRBV28,TGTGCCAGCAGTTTATATTCCCGCAACACTGAAGCTTTCTTT,CASSLYSRNTEAFF
TRBJ2-3,-,-,TRBV6-5,TGTGCCAGCAGCAGGGGCTCGAATACGCAGTATTTT,CASSRGSNTQYF
TRBJ2-7,-,TRBD2,TRBV27,TGTGCCAGCAGCCCTTGGACTAGCGCTTACTACTCCTACGAGCAGTACTTC,CASSPWTSAYYSYEQYF
TRBJ2-1,-,TRBD2,TRBV7-2,TGTGCCAGCACCGCGGAAGCGGGGGGTTACAATGAGCAGTTCTTC,CASTAEAGGYNEQFF
TRBJ1-5,-,-,TRBV7-2,TGTGCCAGCAGCCCGTGGGGTGGGGGCAGTGATCAGCCCCAGCATTTT,CASSPWGGGSDQPQHF
TRBJ2-3,-,-,TRBV27,TGTGCCAGCCCGATCCCAACAGATACGCAGTATTTT,CASPIPTDTQYF
TRBJ1-6,-,-,TRBV7-2,TGTGCCAGCAGCTTAGCGACGCAAAATTCACCCCTCCACTTT,CASSLATQNSPLHF
TRBJ2-6,few,-,TRBV5-6,TGTGCCAGCAGCCCCCTGGGGGTTTACTCTGGGGCCAACGTCCTGACTTTC,CASSPLGVYSGANVLTF
TRBJ2-7,-,-,TRBV12-3/TRBV12-4,TGTGCCAGCAGTCCTCCGGGGTCGCAGCAGTACTTT,CASSPPGSQQYF
TRBJ1-4,few,TRBD1,TRBV2,TGTGCCAGCAGACAGGGGGCGCATAGGGAAAAACTGTTTTTT,CASRQGAHREKLFF
TRBJ1-5,-,TRBD1,TRBV2,TGTGCCAGTTCCGGGACAGGGTGGGGGATCGATCAGCCCCAGCATTTT,CASSGTGWGIDQPQHF
TRBJ2-1,-,-,TRBV12-3/TRBV12-4,TGTGCCAGCACGGGCAGCTCCTACAATGAGCAGTTCTTC,CASTGSSYNEQFF
TRBJ2-5,-,TRBD2,TRBV6-1,TGTGCCAGCAGATGGACTAGCGGCCTCAGGCGGGAGACCCAGTACTTC,CASRWTSGLRRETQYF
TRBJ1-2,-,-,TRBV6-1,TGTGCCAGCAGTGAGATAGGGCCTATTCAACTTGGCTACACCTTC,CASSEIGPIQLGYTF
TRBJ1-6,few,-,TRBV7-6,TGTGCCAGCAGCTATTTGGGCAGATCTAATTCACCCCTCCACTTT,CASSYLGRSNSPLHF
TRBJ2-7,-,-,TRBV4-1,TGCGCCAGCAGCGGGGGGGCCTCCGAGCAGTACTTC,CASSGGASEQYF
TRBJ2-3,once,-,TRBV6-1,TGTGCCAGCAGTGAAGCGGGGGGGCATCAAGATACGCAGTATTTT,CASSEAGGHQDTQYF
TRBJ2-3,-,-,TRBV19,TGTGCCAGTAGTCTAGTGGACACAGATACGCAGTATTTT,CASSLVDTDTQYF
TRBJ1-1,few,TRBD1,TRBV19,TGTGCCAGTAGTATTCCCAGGGGGCTGAACACTGAAGCTTTCTTT,CASSIPRGLNTEAFF
TRBJ1-1,-,-,TRBV19,TGTGCCAGTAGTGAGCCCATGAACACTGAAGCTTTCTTT,CASSEPMNTEAFF
TRBJ2-1,-,-,TRBV6-5,TGTGCCAGCAGTTCCGATTCGAGCTCCTACAATGAGCAGTTCTTC,CASSSDSSSYNEQFF
TRBJ2-1,few,-,TRBV7-2,TGTGCCAGCACACTTAGTCCAGGCTACAATGAGCAGTTCTTC,CASTLSPGYNEQFF
TRBJ2-5,-,TRBD2,TRBV7-2,TGTGCCAGCAGCTCGGGGGGGAGGGGGCAAGAGACCCAGTACTTC,CASSSGGRGQETQYF
TRBJ2-1,many,TRBD2,TRBV7-2,TGTGCCAGCAGCTTAACGGCGGGGGGGTACAATGAGCAGTTCTTC,CASSLTAGGYNEQFF
TRBJ1-6,-,-,TRBV7-6,TGTGCCAGCAGCTTGGGTGAAAATTATAATTCACCCCTCCACTTT,CASSLGENYNSPLHF
TRBJ1-5,-,-,TRBV20-1,TGCAGTGCGTATCAGGGGAAGAATCAGCCCCAGCATTTT,CSAYQGKNQPQHF
TRBJ1-1,few,-,TRBV7-2,TGTGCCAGCAGCCCGCCAGGGAAGGGTTTTACTGAAGCTTTCTTT,CASSPPGKGFTEAFF
TRBJ1-2,-,TRBD1,TRBV7-8,TGTGCCAGCAGCCCAACCGGGACAGGGGGCTGGGGCTACACCTTC,CASSPTGTGGWGYTF
TRBJ2-7,-,-,TRBV12-3/TRBV12-4,TGTGCCAGCAGTTTATCCAGGGTCGAGCAGTACTTC,CASSLSRVEQYF
TRBJ2-7,few,-,TRBV7-4,TGTGCCAGCAGCTTAAACGCTTACGAGCAGTACTTC,CASSLNAYEQYF